This T cell receptor beta chain stems from a study of T cells in Graves' hyperthyroidism and ophthalmopathy. TCR beta CDR3 regions were amplified from RNA. During a first-round RT-PCR of the TCR CDR3, the HTBI primer set was used. MiXCR, applied by TCRdb to the multiplex PCR reads, yields one record per CDR3 protein. This table has over 450,000 distinct CDR3 sequences, 13% to 15% appearing once. The CDR3 covers 10 residues. V was shortened by 3 bases and J by 10 bases, with 6 bases between the two germline ends. Subjects aged 18 to 65 presented with newly diagnosed hyperthyroidism of less than 2 months' duration. A patient was excluded if there was uncontrolled infection, other autoimmune disease, pregnancy or lactation. Based on clinical symptoms, serum thyroxine and TRAb, thyroid ultrasound and orbital computed tomography, diagnoses were reached. The authors took PBMCs from 7.5 to 10 ml fresh peripheral blood.

This clonotype appeared a few times. The sequencing input was blood. V and J are TRBV12-3 or TRBV12-4 and TRBJ1-1, with D unclear. The receptor's source is a woman aged 18-30 years with Graves' hyperthyroidism. The CDR3 loop is CASSFRTAFF. CDR3 nucleotides: TGTGCCAGCAGTTTTCGTACAGCTTTCTTT.